These 5 T cell receptor beta chains originate from one sample sequenced in a study of cytomegalovirus exposure and HLA in healthy donors. This PCR relied on a set of 60 Vbeta primers and 13 Jbeta primers. The assay was immunoSEQ multiplex PCR, and TCRdb's table has in-frame clones only and misses some. Of approximately 150,000 clones listed, about 75% are singletons. Sequencing used PBMCs. Every receptor here comes from a male donor in good health and CMV-seropositive.

The J gene is TRBJ2-5, the V gene TRBV30; the match to TRBD1 covers 9 bases. The assigned J gene may be wrong: the sequence end matches TRBJ2-7 better. This CDR3 has 14 residues. Germline-derived CDR1 and CDR2 are GTSNPN and SVGIG (reference sequence). The CDR3 loop is CAWNSGQGHYEQYF. The CDR3, as DNA: TGTGCCTGGAATTCGGGACAGGGCCATTACGAGCAGTACTTC.

To note about this clone: This sample also contains other DNA sequences that code for the same CDR3. The chain employs TRBV5-1 and TRBJ1-1; D is unclear. Germline CDR1 is SGHRS and CDR2 is YFSETQ. This CDR3 is built from 14 residues. The ends were cut back, 0 bases at V and 0 bases at J, with 6 bases in the middle. The CDR3 loop is CASSLAQMNTEAFF. The CDR3 DNA is TGCGCCAGCAGCTTGGCACAGATGAACACTGAAGCTTTCTTT.

V gene TRBV9 combines with J gene TRBJ1-5, with a possible D match to TRBD1 (5 bases). The CDR3 is made up of 14 amino acids. Trimming shortened V by 7 bases and J by 7 bases, and 18 bases separated the two germline ends. Germline values: CDR1 SGDLS, CDR2 YYNGEE. The CDR3 spells CASPGGGAEQPQHF. CDR3 in DNA: TGTGCCAGCCCCGGTGGAGGGGCAGAACAGCCCCAGCATTTT.

The rearrangement uses TRBV6-1 and TRBJ2-1, with TRBD1 matching 8 bases. The germline V gene encodes CDR1 MNHNS and CDR2 SASEGT. The CDR3 has 16 residues. V lost 3 bases, J lost 2 bases, and 6 bases stayed unmatched. The CDR3: CASSEDRAITYNEQFF. The DNA for the CDR3 is TGTGCCAGCAGTGAGGACAGGGCTATCACCTACAATGAGCAGTTCTTC.

The chain uses TRBV25-1 and TRBJ2-1; possible D gene TRBD1, 5 bases. Between the trimmed V and J ends, which lost 3 bases and 3 bases, there was a span of 9 bases. The germline V gene encodes CDR1 MGHDK and CDR2 SYGVNS. This CDR3 has 14 residues. CDR3 bases: TGTGCCAGCAGTGACAGGGTGATCTACAATGAGCAGTTCTTC. Its protein product is CASSDRVIYNEQFF.